This T cell receptor beta chain was identified during a study of CD8+CD57+ T cells in acquired aplastic anemia. In the study overall: Mean DNA quantity obtained from sorted CD4+ and CD8+ cells was around 2.9 ug.

Points from the study as a whole: Researchers report that around 29 CD8+ CDR3 sequences appeared in both patients and controls.

The sequenced patients had an expansion of CD8+CD57+ cells seen by flow cytometry. Severe acquired aplastic anemia was present in all patients. At blood sampling, none of the patients had yet received therapy. The CDR3 is made up of 13 amino acids. V was trimmed by 5 bases and J by 3 bases, leaving 11 bases between them. The germline V gene has CDR1 WNHNN and CDR2 SYGVQD (reference sequence). A note on this clonotype: Its cognate antigen is unknown.

TCR beta VDJ and CDR3 were profiled, and genomic DNA was the template. TCRdb reprocessed the reads with MiXCR, giving one entry per CDR3 protein. The data show 260,000 or so distinct CDR3 sequences, around 82% seen once. The sample comprised sorted CD4+, CD8+, or CD8+CD57+ T cells (not recorded which) from PBMCs. This chain joins TRBV10-1 and TRBJ2-7; a possible D gene is TRBD1 (6 bases). The sequence was collected from a human donor with aplastic anemia. CDR3 residues: CASSSGHLYEQYV. The DNA of the CDR3 is TGCGCCAGCAGTTCGGGACACCTCTACGAGCAGTACGTC.